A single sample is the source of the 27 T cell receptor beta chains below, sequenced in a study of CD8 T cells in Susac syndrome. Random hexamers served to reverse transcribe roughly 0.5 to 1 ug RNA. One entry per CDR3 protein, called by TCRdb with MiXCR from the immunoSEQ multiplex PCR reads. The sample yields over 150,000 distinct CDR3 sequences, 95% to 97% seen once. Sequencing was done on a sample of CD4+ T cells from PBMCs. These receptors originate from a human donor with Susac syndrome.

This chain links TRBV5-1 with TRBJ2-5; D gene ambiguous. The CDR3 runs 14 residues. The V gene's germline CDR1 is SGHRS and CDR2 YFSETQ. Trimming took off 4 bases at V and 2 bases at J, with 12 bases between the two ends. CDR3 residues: CASSLTAGQETQYF. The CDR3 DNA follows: TGCGCCAGCAGCCTCACGGCTGGGCAAGAGACCCAGTACTTC.

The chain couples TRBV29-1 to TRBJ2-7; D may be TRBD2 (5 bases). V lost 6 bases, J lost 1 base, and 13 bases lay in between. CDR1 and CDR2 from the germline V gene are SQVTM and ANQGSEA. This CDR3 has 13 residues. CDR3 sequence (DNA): TGCAGCGTGGCGGGCGGTCCTTCCTACGAGCAGTACTTC. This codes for CSVAGGPSYEQYF.

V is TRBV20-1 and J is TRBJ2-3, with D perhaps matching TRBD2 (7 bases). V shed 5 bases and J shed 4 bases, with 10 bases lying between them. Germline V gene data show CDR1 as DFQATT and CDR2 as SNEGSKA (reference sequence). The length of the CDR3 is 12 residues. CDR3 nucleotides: TGCAGTGCTGGGGGGGGCGCAGATACGCAGTATTTT. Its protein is CSAGGGADTQYF.

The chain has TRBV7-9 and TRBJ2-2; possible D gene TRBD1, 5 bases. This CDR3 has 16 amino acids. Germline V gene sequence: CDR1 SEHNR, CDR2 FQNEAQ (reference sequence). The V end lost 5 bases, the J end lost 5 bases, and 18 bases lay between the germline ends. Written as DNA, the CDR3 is TGTGCCAGCAGCCAGGGCAGGTCAACGGTGACCGGGGAGCTGTTTTTT. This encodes CASSQGRSTVTGELFF.

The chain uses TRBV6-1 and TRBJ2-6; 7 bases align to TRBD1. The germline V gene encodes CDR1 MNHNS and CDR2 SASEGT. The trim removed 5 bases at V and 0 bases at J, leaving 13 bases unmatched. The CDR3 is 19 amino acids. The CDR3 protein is CASSRSRREGASGANVLTF. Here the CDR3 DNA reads TGTGCCAGCAGTCGCTCCCGCCGCGAGGGGGCCTCTGGGGCCAACGTCCTGACTTTC.

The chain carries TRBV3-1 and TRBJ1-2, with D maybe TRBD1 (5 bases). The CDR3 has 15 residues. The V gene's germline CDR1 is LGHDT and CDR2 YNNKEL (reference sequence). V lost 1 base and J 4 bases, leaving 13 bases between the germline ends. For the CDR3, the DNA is TGTGCCAGCAGCCAAGTTCCCGGGGGTGGCTATGGCTACACCTTC. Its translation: CASSQVPGGGYGYTF.

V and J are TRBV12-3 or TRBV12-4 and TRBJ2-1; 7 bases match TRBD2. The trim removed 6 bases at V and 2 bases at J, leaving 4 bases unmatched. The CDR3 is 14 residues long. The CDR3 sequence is CASRSSGAYNEQFF. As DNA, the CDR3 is TGTGCCAGCAGGTCCAGCGGGGCCTACAATGAGCAGTTCTTC.

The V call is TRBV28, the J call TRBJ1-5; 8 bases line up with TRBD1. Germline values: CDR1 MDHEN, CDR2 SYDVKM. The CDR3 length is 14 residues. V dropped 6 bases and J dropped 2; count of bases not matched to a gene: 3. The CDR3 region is CASSTGGGNQPQHF. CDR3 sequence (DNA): TGTGCCAGCAGCACAGGGGGTGGCAATCAGCCCCAGCATTTT.

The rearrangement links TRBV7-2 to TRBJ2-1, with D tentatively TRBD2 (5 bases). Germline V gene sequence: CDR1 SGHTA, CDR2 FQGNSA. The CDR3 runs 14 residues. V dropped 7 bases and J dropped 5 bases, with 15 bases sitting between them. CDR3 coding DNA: TGTGCCAGCACCCTTAGTGCCGGGGACAATGAGCAGTTCTTC. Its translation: CASTLSAGDNEQFF. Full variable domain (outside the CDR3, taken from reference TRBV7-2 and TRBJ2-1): GAGVSQSPSNKVTEKGKDVELRCDPISGHTALYWYRQSLGQGLEFLIYFQGNSAPDKSGLPSDRFSAERTGGSVSTLTIQRTQQEDSAVYLCASTLSAGDNEQFFGPGTRLTVL.

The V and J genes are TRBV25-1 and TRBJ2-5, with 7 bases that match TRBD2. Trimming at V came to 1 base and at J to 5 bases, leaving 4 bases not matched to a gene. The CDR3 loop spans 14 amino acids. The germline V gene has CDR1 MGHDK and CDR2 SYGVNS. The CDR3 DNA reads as TGTGCCAGCAGTGAATTAGGTAGCGGGGAGACCCAGTACTTC. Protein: CASSELGSGETQYF. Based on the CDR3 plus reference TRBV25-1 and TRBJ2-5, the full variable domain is EADIYQTPRYLVIGTGKKITLECSQTMGHDKMYWYQQDPGMELHLIHYSYGVNSTEKGDLSSESTVSRIRTEHFPLTLESARPSHTSQYLCASSELGSGETQYFGPGTRLLVL.

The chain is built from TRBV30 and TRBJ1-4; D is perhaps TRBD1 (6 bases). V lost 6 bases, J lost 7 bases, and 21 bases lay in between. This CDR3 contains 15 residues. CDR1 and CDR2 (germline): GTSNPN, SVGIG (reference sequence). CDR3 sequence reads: CACPPRGGGGEKLFF. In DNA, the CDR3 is TGTGCCTGCCCCCCCCGCGGAGGGGGAGGTGAAAAACTGTTTTTT.

As DNA, the CDR3 is TGTGCCAGCAGCCCCCCGGCTAGCGGGGTTACCTACAATGAGCAGTTCTTC. Translating gives CASSPPASGVTYNEQFF. The chain employs TRBV9 and TRBJ2-1; TRBD2 agrees at 9 bases. V shed 4 bases, J shed 2 bases, and the junction held 10 bases outside the gene matches. There are 17 residues in the CDR3. Germline values: CDR1 SGDLS, CDR2 YYNGEE.

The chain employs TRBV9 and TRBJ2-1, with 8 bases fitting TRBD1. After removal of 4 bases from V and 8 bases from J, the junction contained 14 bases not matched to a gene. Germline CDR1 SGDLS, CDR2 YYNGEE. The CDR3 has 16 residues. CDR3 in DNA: TGTGCCAGCAGCCCATGGACAGGGCCACCTGTAGATGAGCAGTTCTTC. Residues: CASSPWTGPPVDEQFF.

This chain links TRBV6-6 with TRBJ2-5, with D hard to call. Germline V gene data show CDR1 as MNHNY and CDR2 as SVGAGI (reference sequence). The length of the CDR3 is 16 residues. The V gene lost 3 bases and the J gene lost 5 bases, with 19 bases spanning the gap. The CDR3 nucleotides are TGTGCCAGCAGTTATGATTGGGCAGGAGATCCGGAGACCCAGTACTTC. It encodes CASSYDWAGDPETQYF.

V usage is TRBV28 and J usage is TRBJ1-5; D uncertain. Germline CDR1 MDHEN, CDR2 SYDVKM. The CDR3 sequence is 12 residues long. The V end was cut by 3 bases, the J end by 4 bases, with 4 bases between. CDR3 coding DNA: TGTGCCAGCAGTTTCCAGAATCAGCCCCAGCATTTT. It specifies CASSFQNQPQHF. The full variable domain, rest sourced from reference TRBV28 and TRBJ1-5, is DVKVTQSSRYLVKRTGEKVFLECVQDMDHENMFWYRQDPGLGLRLIYFSYDVKMKEKGDIPEGYSVSREKKERFSLILESASTNQTSMYLCASSFQNQPQHFGDGTRLSIL.

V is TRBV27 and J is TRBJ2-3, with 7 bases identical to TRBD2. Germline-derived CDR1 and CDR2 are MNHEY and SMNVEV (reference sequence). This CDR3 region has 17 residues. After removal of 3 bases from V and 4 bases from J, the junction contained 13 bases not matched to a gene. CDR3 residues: CASSLLQRDWRADTQYF. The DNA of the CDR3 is TGTGCCAGCAGTTTGCTACAGCGGGACTGGCGGGCAGATACGCAGTATTTT.

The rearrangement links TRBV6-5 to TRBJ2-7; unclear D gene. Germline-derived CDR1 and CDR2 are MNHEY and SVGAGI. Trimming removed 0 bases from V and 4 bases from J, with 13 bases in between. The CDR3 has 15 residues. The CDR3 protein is CASSYSGLQQYEQYF. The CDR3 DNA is TGTGCCAGCAGTTACTCGGGTCTCCAGCAATACGAGCAGTACTTC.

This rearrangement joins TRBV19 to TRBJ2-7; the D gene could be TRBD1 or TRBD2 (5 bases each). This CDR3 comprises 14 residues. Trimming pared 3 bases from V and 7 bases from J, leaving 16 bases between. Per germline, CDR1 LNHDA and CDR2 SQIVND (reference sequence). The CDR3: CASSIAGAAGEQYF. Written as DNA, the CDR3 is TGTGCCAGTAGTATTGCCGGGGCGGCTGGGGAGCAGTACTTC.

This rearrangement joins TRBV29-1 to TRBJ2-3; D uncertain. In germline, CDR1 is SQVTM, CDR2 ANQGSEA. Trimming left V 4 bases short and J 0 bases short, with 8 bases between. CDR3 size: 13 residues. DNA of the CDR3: TGCAGCGTTGGTCGGCCGAGCACAGATACGCAGTATTTT. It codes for CSVGRPSTDTQYF.

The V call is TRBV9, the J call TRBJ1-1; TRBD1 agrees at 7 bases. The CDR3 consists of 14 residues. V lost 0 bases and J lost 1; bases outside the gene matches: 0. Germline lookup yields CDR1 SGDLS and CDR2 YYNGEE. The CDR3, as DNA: TGTGCCAGCAGCGTAGACAGGGGGAACACTGAAGCTTTCTTT. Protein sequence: CASSVDRGNTEAFF. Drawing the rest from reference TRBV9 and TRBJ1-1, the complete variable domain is DSGVTQTPKHLITATGQRVTLRCSPRSGDLSVYWYQQSLDQGLQFLIQYYNGEERAKGNILERFSAQQFPDLHSELNLSSLELGDSALYFCASSVDRGNTEAFFGQGTRLTVV.

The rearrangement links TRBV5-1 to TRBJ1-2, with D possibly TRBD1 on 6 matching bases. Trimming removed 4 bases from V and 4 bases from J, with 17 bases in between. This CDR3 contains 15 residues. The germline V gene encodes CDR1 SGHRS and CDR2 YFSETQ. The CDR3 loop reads CASSLLSDRSYGYTF. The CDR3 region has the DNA TGCGCCAGCAGCCTACTGAGCGACAGGTCCTATGGCTACACCTTC.

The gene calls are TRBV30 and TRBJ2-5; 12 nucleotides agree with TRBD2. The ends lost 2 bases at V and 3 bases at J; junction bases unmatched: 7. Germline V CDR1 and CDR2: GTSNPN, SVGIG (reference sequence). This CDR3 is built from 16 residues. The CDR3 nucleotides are TGTGCCTGGAGTCCCGGACTAGCGGGACGGGAAGAGACCCAGTACTTC. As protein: CAWSPGLAGREETQYF.

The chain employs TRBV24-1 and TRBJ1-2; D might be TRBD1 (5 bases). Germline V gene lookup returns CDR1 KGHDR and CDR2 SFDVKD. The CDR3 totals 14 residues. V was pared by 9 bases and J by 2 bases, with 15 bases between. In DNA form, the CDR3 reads TGTGCCACCTCGGGGGTAGGTCAGAACTATGGCTACACCTTC. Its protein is CATSGVGQNYGYTF.

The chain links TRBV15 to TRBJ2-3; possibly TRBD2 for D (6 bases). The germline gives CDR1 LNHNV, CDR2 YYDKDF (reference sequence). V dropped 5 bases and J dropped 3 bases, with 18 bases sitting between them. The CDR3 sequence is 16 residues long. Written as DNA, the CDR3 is TGTGCCACCAGCCCGACGGACCCACGGGGGACAGATACGCAGTATTTT. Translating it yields CATSPTDPRGTDTQYF. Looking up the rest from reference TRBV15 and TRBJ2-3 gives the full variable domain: DAMVIQNPRYQVTQFGKPVTLSCSQTLNHNVMYWYQQKSSQAPKLLFHYYDKDFNNEADTPDNFQSRRPNTSFCFLDIRSPGLGDTAMYLCATSPTDPRGTDTQYFGPGTRLTVL.

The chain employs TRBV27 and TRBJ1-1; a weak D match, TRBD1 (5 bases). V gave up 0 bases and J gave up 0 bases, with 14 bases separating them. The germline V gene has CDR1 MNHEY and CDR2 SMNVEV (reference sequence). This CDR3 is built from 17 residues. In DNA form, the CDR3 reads TGTGCCAGCAGTTTATCGAGGCAGGACAAGATGAACACTGAAGCTTTCTTT. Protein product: CASSLSRQDKMNTEAFF.

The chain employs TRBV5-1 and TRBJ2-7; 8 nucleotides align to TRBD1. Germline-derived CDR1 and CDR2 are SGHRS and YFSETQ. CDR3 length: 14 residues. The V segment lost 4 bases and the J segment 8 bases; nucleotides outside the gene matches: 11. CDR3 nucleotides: TGCGCCAGCAGCGGTACGGGACAGGTAAATCAGCAGTACTTC. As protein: CASSGTGQVNQQYF. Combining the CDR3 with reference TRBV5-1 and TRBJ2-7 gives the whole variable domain KAGVTQTPRYLIKTRGQQVTLSCSPISGHRSVSWYQQTPGQGLQFLFEYFSETQRNKGNFPGRFSGRQFSNSRSEMNVSTLELGDSALYLCASSGTGQVNQQYFGPGTRLTVT.

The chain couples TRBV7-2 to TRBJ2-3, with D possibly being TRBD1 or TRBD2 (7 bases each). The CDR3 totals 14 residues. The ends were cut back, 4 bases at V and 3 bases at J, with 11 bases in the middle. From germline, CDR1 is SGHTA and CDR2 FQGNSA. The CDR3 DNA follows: TGTGCCAGCAGCTCAGGGGGGGGGACAGATACGCAGTATTTT. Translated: CASSSGGGTDTQYF.